The clone carrying this T cell receptor beta chain was picked up many times. The data were obtained in a study of T cell repertoires in cytomegalovirus infection. Study context: Both a matching HLA type and CMV infection were indicated by public TCR beta signatures.

The CDR3 is made up of 14 amino acids. Germline values: CDR1 SGHTA, CDR2 FQGNSA. The V end was cut by 8 bases, the J end by 0 bases, with 14 bases between. TCRdb recomputed calls from the reads with MiXCR, one row per CDR3 protein. The sample records 290,000 or so distinct CDR3 sequences, about 25% being singletons. This chain links TRBV7-2 with TRBJ2-7; D remains ambiguous. The TCR was taken from a human donor in good health (CMV status not recorded). Some clones in this sample may be carry-over from other donors' samples. Material: PBMCs. The chain's CDR3 is CASCRDFSSYEQYF. CDR3 nucleotide sequence: TGTGCCAGCTGTCGAGACTTTAGCTCCTACGAGCAGTACTTC.